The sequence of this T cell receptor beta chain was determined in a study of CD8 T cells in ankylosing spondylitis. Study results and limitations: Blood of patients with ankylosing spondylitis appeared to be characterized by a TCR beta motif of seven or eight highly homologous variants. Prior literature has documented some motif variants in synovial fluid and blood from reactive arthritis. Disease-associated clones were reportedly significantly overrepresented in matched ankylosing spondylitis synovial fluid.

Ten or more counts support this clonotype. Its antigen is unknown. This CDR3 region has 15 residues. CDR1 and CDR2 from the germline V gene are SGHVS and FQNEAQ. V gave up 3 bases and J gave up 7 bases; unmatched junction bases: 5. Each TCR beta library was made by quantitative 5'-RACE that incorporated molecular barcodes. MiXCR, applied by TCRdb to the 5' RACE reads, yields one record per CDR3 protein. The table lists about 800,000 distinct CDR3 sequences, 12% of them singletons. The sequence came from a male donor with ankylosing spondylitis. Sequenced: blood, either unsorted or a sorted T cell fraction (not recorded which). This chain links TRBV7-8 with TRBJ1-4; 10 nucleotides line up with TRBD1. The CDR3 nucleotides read TGTGCCAGCAGCTTCGGGACAGGGGTTGGTGAAAAACTGTTTTTT. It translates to CASSFGTGVGEKLFF.